The entry below gives a single T cell receptor beta chain sequence along with its context. These data belong to a study of tumor-infiltrating lymphocytes in primary liver carcinoma. On the study more broadly: Tumor staging was T1-T3 N0M0; sizes spanned about 4.2 to 10 cm across.

Starting material of about 480 ng total RNA yielded TCR beta cDNA via a constant-region primer. Three nested multiplex PCR rounds of slightly modified ARM-PCR generated TCR beta libraries. With TRBV1-TRBV30 forward primers and a C-beta reverse primer, the first two PCR rounds were run for approximately 10 cycles each. TCRdb re-derived calls from the multiplex PCR reads in MiXCR, one entry per CDR3 protein. The data contain around 26,000 distinct CDR3 sequences, roughly four fifths of them singletons. Germline loops: CDR1 MNHGY, CDR2 SVAAGI. The CDR3 contains 16 residues. Co-extraction yielded RNA and DNA from around 18-30 mg of unsorted bulk tissue. The patients had histopathologically diagnosed primary liver carcinoma, and their disease was treated by surgical resection. At sampling, these chronic HBV carriers had received no treatment. Samples were taken from five separate regions (per tumor).

Sequences were obtained from liver tumor tissue from sampling region 3. Specified subset: tumor region T3, left-lateral pole. The rearrangement joins TRBV6-9 to TRBJ2-3; D is ambiguous. Matching the DNA end better, TRBJ1-5 makes the J call doubtful. The TCR sequence derives from a man in his forties with primary liver carcinoma and hepatitis B virus infection. CDR3 protein: CASSPSWAGGGDTQHF. The CDR3 nucleotides read TGTGCCAGCAGTCCATCTTGGGCGGGAGGAGGAGATACACAGCATTTT.